The 10 T cell receptor beta chains below all came from one sample that was sequenced in a study of Tregs in tolerant kidney transplant recipients. Only in-frame clones appear in the TCRdb table, and some are missing; sequencing was by immunoSEQ multiplex PCR. The table has 200,000 to 300,000 clones, about 86% seen once. The sequencing input was CD4+ T cells from blood. These TCRs come from a human donor in good health.

This clone was seen a single time. CDR3 region: CATSRDSQGSYEQYF. The CDR3 DNA is TGTGCCACCAGCAGAGATTCACAGGGCTCCTACGAGCAGTACTTC. The rearrangement joins TRBV15 to TRBJ2-7; D is perhaps TRBD1 (6 bases). Trimming removed 0 bases from V and 0 bases from J, with 9 bases in between. Per germline, CDR1 LNHNV and CDR2 YYDKDF (reference sequence). This CDR3 comprises 15 residues.

The chain recombines TRBV5-1 with TRBJ2-1; D call uncertain. V was cut by 4 bases and J by 5 bases, with 16 bases left in between. CDR1 and CDR2 from the germline V gene are SGHRS and YFSETQ. This CDR3 comprises 15 residues. For the CDR3, the DNA is TGCGCCAGCAGCCCGATGAGTGCCCCCAACAATGAGCAGTTCTTC. The encoded protein is CASSPMSAPNNEQFF.

This clone was found once. The chain links TRBV5-6 to TRBJ2-2, with D tentatively TRBD2 (6 bases). This CDR3 has 15 amino acids. Germline CDR1 reads SGHDT; CDR2 reads YYEEEE. V was pared by 4 bases and J by 3 bases, with 13 bases between. CDR3 in DNA: TGTGCCAGCAGCCGCATAGCGGTGTACACCGGGGAGCTGTTTTTT. As protein: CASSRIAVYTGELFF.

V and J are TRBV5-1 and TRBJ2-5, with D possibly being TRBD2 (7 bases). The CDR3 contains 16 residues. Per the germline V gene, CDR1 is SGHRS and CDR2 is YFSETQ. Trimming stripped 4 bases from V and 4 bases from J, with 20 bases between. Written as DNA, the CDR3 is TGCGCCAGCAGCCCGTTGGGCGGGGGCGGTGGAGAGACCCAGTACTTC. Amino acid sequence: CASSPLGGGGGETQYF.

The chain uses TRBV6-1 and TRBJ2-7; perhaps TRBD2 as D (5 bases). The V gene's germline CDR1 is MNHNS and CDR2 SASEGT. This CDR3 comprises 13 residues. V was shortened by 0 bases and J by 4 bases, with 7 bases between the two germline ends. CDR3 region: CASSEADWYEQYF. CDR3 sequence (DNA): TGTGCCAGCAGTGAAGCGGACTGGTACGAGCAGTACTTC.

The rearrangement uses TRBV18 and TRBJ1-1; 8 nucleotides line up with TRBD1. The CDR3 is 14 amino acids. Trimming cost V 5 bases and J 0 bases; bases outside gene matches: 2. CDR1 KGHSH and CDR2 LQKENI come from the germline V gene. CDR3 DNA sequence: TGTGCCAGCTCAGCAGGGGGCATGAACACTGAAGCTTTCTTT. Translated: CASSAGGMNTEAFF.

V gene TRBV6-5 combines with J gene TRBJ2-5; TRBD1 might be the D (7 bases). The CDR3 covers 15 residues. The germline V gene has CDR1 MNHEY and CDR2 SVGAGI. V lost 8 bases and J 5 bases, leaving 21 bases between the germline ends. CDR3 DNA: TGTGCCAGCGCCGAGGGGGCAGGGAGGTTGGAGACCCAGTACTTC. It codes for CASAEGAGRLETQYF.

The chain joins TRBV10-3 to TRBJ1-3, with D possibly being TRBD1 (5 bases). This CDR3 comprises 14 residues. V dropped 9 bases and J dropped 2 bases, with 14 bases sitting between them. CDR1 ENHRY and CDR2 SYGVKD come from the germline V gene. The DNA of the CDR3 is TGTGCCATGGGCGAGGGACGTACTGGAAACACCATATATTTT. Protein product: CAMGEGRTGNTIYF.

This chain links TRBV7-2 with TRBJ2-7; 12 bases line up with TRBD1. CDR3 length equals 15 residues. Germline V gene sequence: CDR1 SGHTA, CDR2 FQGNSA. The V segment lost 4 bases and the J segment 6 bases; nucleotides outside the gene matches: 7. This chain's CDR3 is CASSSAGTGGFEQYF. The DNA for the CDR3 is TGTGCCAGCAGCTCGGCCGGGACAGGGGGCTTCGAGCAGTACTTC.

The V and J genes are TRBV5-1 and TRBJ2-1; possible D gene TRBD2, 6 bases. CDR1 and CDR2 (germline): SGHRS, YFSETQ. Trimming left V 0 bases short and J 4 bases short, with 14 bases between. The CDR3 length is 16 residues. The CDR3 region has the DNA TGCGCCAGCAGCTTGGGGCGGGATAGCGGATACAATGAGCAGTTCTTC. It specifies CASSLGRDSGYNEQFF.